This T cell receptor beta chain was sequenced during a study of regulatory T cells in long-lasting Graves disease. As for time point: persistent/refractory GD, antithyroid drugs over 5 years with positive TRAb. The authors made the TCR library using RNA they extracted from PBMCs. Each of the patients was recruited from an endocrinology department situated in Xi'an, China. V lost 5 bases to trimming and J lost 0 bases; unmatched junction nucleotides: 4. CDR3 length equals 16 residues. Germline CDR1 MDHEN, CDR2 SYDVKM. This clonotype occurred a few times. The antigen is unknown. In building TCR beta libraries, iRepertoire HTBI primers were used together with Arm-PCR of CDR3 regions. From the multiplex PCR reads, TCRdb called clonotypes with MiXCR, one entry per CDR3 protein. Of roughly 300,000 distinct CDR3 sequences listed, 20% were seen once; the top ten hold less than 30%. General observations from the study: Compared with new cases, persistent Graves' patients showed reduced TCR diversity.

The sequence was obtained from a female donor with Graves disease. The chain combines TRBV28 with TRBJ2-6; 7 bases fit TRBD2. The sequencing used peripheral blood mononuclear cells (PBMCs), collected when the disease was refractory, from a patient treated with antithyroid drugs. The CDR3 loop reads CASSLGGNSGANVLTF. The CDR3 coding sequence is TGTGCCAGCAGTCTGGGGGGGAACTCTGGGGCCAACGTCCTGACTTTC.